Shown below are 28 T cell receptor beta chains from a single sample sequenced in a study of technical replicates of blood from a few donors. Some clones are missing from TCRdb's copy, which holds only in-frame ones; the method was immunoSEQ multiplex PCR. The table shows around 60,000 clones, with 92% occurring only once. The sequenced material came from PBMCs. The receptor set was obtained from a human donor in good health. Some clones in this sample may be carry-over from other donors' samples.

This chain joins TRBV6-4 and TRBJ2-1, with D possibly being TRBD1 (5 bases). CDR1 is MRHNA, CDR2 SNTAGT, per germline. Trimming shortened V by 6 bases and J by 2 bases, and 14 bases separated the two germline ends. The CDR3 sequence is 15 residues long. Written as DNA, the CDR3 is TGTGCCAGCAGACGTAGGGGCCCCCCCTACAATGAGCAGTTCTTC. Encoded protein: CASRRRGPPYNEQFF.

This clone has only one observation. V gene TRBV4-3 combines with J gene TRBJ1-1; 9 nucleotides agree with TRBD1. The J segment lost 4 bases and the V segment lost 4 bases, leaving 13 bases of the junction unmatched. Germline assignment: CDR1 LGHNA and CDR2 YSLEER. The CDR3 loop spans 17 amino acids. The chain's CDR3 is CASSPIFSTGGGTEAFF. The CDR3 DNA is TGCGCCAGCAGCCCAATTTTCTCGACAGGGGGAGGCACTGAAGCTTTCTTT.

The genes are TRBV7-7 and TRBJ2-5; D gene unclear. The germline V gene encodes CDR1 SSHAT and CDR2 FNYEAQ (reference sequence). CDR3 length equals 12 residues. CDR3 protein: CAKPLGPETQYF. CDR3 in DNA: TGTGCGAAGCCGCTAGGTCCAGAGACCCAGTACTTC.

Written as DNA, the CDR3 is TGTGCCAGCAGCTCCCGGGACACCCTCGCCGGAAACACCATATATTTT. Translated: CASSSRDTLAGNTIYF. The gene calls are TRBV7-9 and TRBJ1-3; D might be TRBD1 (6 bases). Trimming shortened V by 4 bases and J by 4 bases, and 17 bases separated the two germline ends. The CDR3 length is 16 residues. Germline loops: CDR1 SEHNR, CDR2 FQNEAQ (reference sequence).

The CDR3 here is CASSQTGDLPLHF. CDR3 nucleotides: TGCGCCAGCAGCCAAACAGGGGACTTACCCCTCCACTTT. The rearrangement joins TRBV4-1 to TRBJ1-6; 7 bases align to TRBD1. V shed 2 bases and J 12 bases; nucleotides not matched to a gene: 4. This CDR3 comprises 13 residues. CDR1 and CDR2 (germline): MGHRA, YSYEKL.

This clone was observed once. J is TRBJ2-7 and V is TRBV7-2; possibly TRBD2 for D (5 bases). Between the trimmed V and J ends, which lost 0 bases and 6 bases, there was a span of 15 bases. This CDR3 has 15 amino acids. From germline, CDR1 is SGHTA and CDR2 FQGNSA. The CDR3 loop is CASSLAGGAKFEQYF. The CDR3 DNA is TGTGCCAGCAGCTTAGCTGGAGGTGCGAAGTTCGAGCAGTACTTC.

The chain carries TRBV18 and TRBJ1-3; the D is unclear. The CDR3 is 17 amino acids. From germline, CDR1 is KGHSH and CDR2 LQKENI. The germline V and J ends were trimmed by 0 bases and 0 bases, with 12 bases remaining between them. In DNA, the CDR3 is TGTGCCAGCTCACCACCGTCGAAACAGATCTCTGGAAACACCATATATTTT. Amino acid sequence: CASSPPSKQISGNTIYF.

This rearrangement joins TRBV4-3 to TRBJ1-3, with D unclear. The V gene lost 2 bases and the J gene lost 7 bases, with 9 bases spanning the gap. There are 13 residues in the CDR3. Germline CDR1 LGHNA, CDR2 YSLEER. Written as DNA, the CDR3 is TGCGCCAGCAGCCAATTTCCGAGTAACACCATATATTTT. It is translated as CASSQFPSNTIYF.

The rearrangement uses TRBV7-7 and TRBJ2-7; D gene uncertain. This CDR3 spans 15 amino acids. Between the trimmed V and J ends, which lost 8 bases and 2 bases, there was a span of 19 bases. The germline V gene encodes CDR1 SSHAT and CDR2 FNYEAQ (reference sequence). The CDR3 sequence is CASHVVVGKTYEQYF. CDR3 bases: TGTGCCAGCCACGTAGTTGTGGGCAAGACCTACGAGCAGTACTTC.

The rearrangement joins TRBV30 to TRBJ1-6; tentatively, D is TRBD1 (5 bases). Trimming removed 4 bases from V and 13 bases from J, with 20 bases in between. CDR1 is GTSNPN, CDR2 SVGIG, per germline (reference sequence). The CDR3 runs to 14 residues. DNA of the CDR3: TGTGCCTGGACATCCGGGACCGGGGACTACCCCCTCCACTTT. It encodes CAWTSGTGDYPLHF. Complete variable domain (other parts from reference TRBV30 and TRBJ1-6): SQTIHQWPATLVQPVGSPLSLECTVEGTSNPNLYWYRQAAGRGLQLLFYSVGIGQISSEVPQNLSASRPQDRQFILSSKKLLLSDSGFYLCAWTSGTGDYPLHFGNGTRLTVT.

This clone was seen a single time. The V call is TRBV9, the J call TRBJ1-1; D gene uncertain. The CDR3 is 13 residues long. From germline, CDR1 is SGDLS and CDR2 YYNGEE. Between the trimmed V and J ends, which lost 0 bases and 4 bases, there was a span of 7 bases. The CDR3 region is CASSVGSFTEAFF. The DNA for the CDR3 is TGTGCCAGCAGCGTAGGCAGTTTCACTGAAGCTTTCTTT. The variable domain in full, with the rest retrieved from reference TRBV9 and TRBJ1-1, is DSGVTQTPKHLITATGQRVTLRCSPRSGDLSVYWYQQSLDQGLQFLIQYYNGEERAKGNILERFSAQQFPDLHSELNLSSLELGDSALYFCASSVGSFTEAFFGQGTRLTVV.

This clone has just one count. The rearrangement joins TRBV6-1 to TRBJ2-2, with a possible D match to TRBD2 (5 bases). CDR1 is MNHNS and CDR2 is SASEGT in the germline V gene. V lost 3 bases to trimming and J lost 5 bases, with 10 bases between them. The CDR3 extends over 14 amino acids. CDR3 residues: CASSDSGFTGELFF. CDR3 nucleotides: TGTGCCAGCAGTGATTCGGGGTTTACCGGGGAGCTGTTTTTT.

This clone has just one count. This chain joins TRBV15 and TRBJ1-1, with D hard to call. CDR3 size: 13 residues. Germline CDR1 LNHNV, CDR2 YYDKDF (reference sequence). V was shortened by 1 base and J by 9 bases, with 12 bases between the two germline ends. In nucleotides, the CDR3 is TGTGCCACCAGCAGAGCATCGGGGAGCAAAGCTTTCTTT. Protein sequence: CATSRASGSKAFF.

The rearrangement joins TRBV6-6 to TRBJ2-7; 12 positions agree with TRBD1. Germline V gene sequence: CDR1 MNHNY, CDR2 SVGAGI (reference sequence). This CDR3 is 13 amino acids long. V shed 6 bases, J shed 5 bases, and the junction held 2 bases outside the gene matches. In DNA form, the CDR3 reads TGTGCCAGCAGGGGGACAGGGGGCGACGAGCAGTACTTC. Amino acid sequence: CASRGTGGDEQYF.

The chain is built from TRBV9 and TRBJ1-5; 8 bases match TRBD1. The CDR3 totals 16 residues. Germline assignment: CDR1 SGDLS and CDR2 YYNGEE. V shed 4 bases, J shed 5 bases, and the junction held 11 bases outside the gene matches. The DNA for the CDR3 is TGTGCCAGCAGCTCGCAGCGACAGGGGTCGGATCAGCCCCAGCATTTT. Translating gives CASSSQRQGSDQPQHF. Variable domain in full (rest from reference TRBV9 and TRBJ1-5): DSGVTQTPKHLITATGQRVTLRCSPRSGDLSVYWYQQSLDQGLQFLIQYYNGEERAKGNILERFSAQQFPDLHSELNLSSLELGDSALYFCASSSQRQGSDQPQHFGDGTRLSIL.

V and J are TRBV27 and TRBJ2-7, with a weak D call TRBD2 (5 bases). This CDR3 is built from 14 residues. Germline CDR1 MNHEY, CDR2 SMNVEV (reference sequence). Trimming removed 5 bases from V and 5 bases from J, with 16 bases in between. In DNA, the CDR3 is TGTGCCAGCAGTCGGCCGGACGCCGGGGACGAGCAGTACTTC. Protein product: CASSRPDAGDEQYF.

The J gene is TRBJ1-3, the V gene TRBV11-2; no firm D call. This CDR3 has 17 amino acids. Germline lookup yields CDR1 SGHAT and CDR2 FQNNGV. V was clipped by 1 base and J by 3 bases, with 16 bases between them. CDR3 residues: CASSLARGPTSGNTIYF. CDR3 bases: TGTGCCAGCAGCTTAGCCCGGGGTCCGACCAGTGGAAACACCATATATTTT.

This rearrangement joins TRBV30 to TRBJ2-7, with 7 bases lining up with TRBD1. Losses at the gene ends were 4 bases for V and 3 bases for J; bases not matched to a gene: 18. The germline V gene has CDR1 GTSNPN and CDR2 SVGIG (reference sequence). This CDR3 is 17 amino acids long. The CDR3 region has the DNA TGTGCCTGGAAGGGTCGACAGGGCCGAGTTGAGAACTACGAGCAGTACTTC. It translates to CAWKGRQGRVENYEQYF.

This CDR3 reads CASSLTGEDTEAFF. DNA of the CDR3: TGCGCCAGCAGCTTGACTGGGGAGGACACTGAAGCTTTCTTT. This rearrangement joins TRBV5-1 to TRBJ1-1; D gene uncertain. CDR1 and CDR2 (germline): SGHRS, YFSETQ. V was cut by 1 base and J by 3 bases, with 10 bases left in between. The CDR3 sequence is 14 residues long.

This clone was observed a few times. The V gene is TRBV15, the J gene TRBJ1-1; D is unresolved. Germline lookup yields CDR1 LNHNV and CDR2 YYDKDF (reference sequence). V was cut by 0 bases and J by 5 bases, with 10 bases left in between. The CDR3 has 14 residues. The CDR3, as DNA: TGTGCCACCAGCAGAGATTTATTGCAGACTGAAGCTTTCTTT. The encoded protein is CATSRDLLQTEAFF.

J is TRBJ2-7 and V is TRBV7-9; 8 bases map to TRBD2. CDR1 SEHNR and CDR2 FQNEAQ come from the germline V gene (reference sequence). J was trimmed by 5 bases and V by 6 bases; bases with no gene match: 15. The CDR3 length is 16 residues. The CDR3 DNA follows: TGTGCCAGCAGGCCCGACCGGGGGGGATTCAGAAACGAGCAGTACTTC. This encodes CASRPDRGGFRNEQYF. Full variable domain (remainder filled in from reference TRBV7-9 and TRBJ2-7): DTGVSQNPRHKITKRGQNVTFRCDPISEHNRLYWYRQTLGQGPEFLTYFQNEAQLEKSRLLSDRFSAERPKGSFSTLEIQRTEQGDSAMYLCASRPDRGGFRNEQYFGPGTRLTVT.

The rearrangement uses TRBV5-1 and TRBJ2-3, with D tentatively TRBD2 (5 bases). The CDR3 is 14 amino acids. Germline CDR1 and CDR2: SGHRS and YFSETQ. Trimming pared 0 bases from V and 3 bases from J, leaving 8 bases between. This CDR3 is CASSLGEHTDTQYF. The CDR3 DNA is TGCGCCAGCAGCTTGGGGGAGCATACAGATACGCAGTATTTT.

The V and J genes are TRBV19 and TRBJ2-7; the D gene is possibly TRBD2 (6 bases). Germline CDR1 and CDR2: LNHDA and SQIVND (reference sequence). The length of the CDR3 is 14 residues. V shed 3 bases and J shed 2 bases, with 11 bases lying between them. DNA of the CDR3: TGTGCCAGTAGTATGAGGGACTGGACCTACGAGCAGTACTTC. Protein product: CASSMRDWTYEQYF.

The chain uses TRBV7-2 and TRBJ2-7; TRBD2 agrees at 7 bases. The CDR3 is made up of 13 amino acids. The V gene's germline CDR1 is SGHTA and CDR2 FQGNSA. Germline trimming cut 5 bases from V and 2 bases from J; bases unmatched to any gene: 3. The CDR3 is CASSRLATYEQYF. In DNA form, the CDR3 reads TGTGCCAGCAGCCGACTAGCTACCTACGAGCAGTACTTC. Supplemented by reference TRBV7-2 and TRBJ2-7, the full variable domain reads GAGVSQSPSNKVTEKGKDVELRCDPISGHTALYWYRQSLGQGLEFLIYFQGNSAPDKSGLPSDRFSAERTGGSVSTLTIQRTQQEDSAVYLCASSRLATYEQYFGPGTRLTVT.

V is TRBV19 and J is TRBJ1-5; possible D gene TRBD1, 6 bases. This CDR3 comprises 16 residues. Germline V gives CDR1 LNHDA, CDR2 SQIVND (reference sequence). Trimming removed 3 bases from V and 2 bases from J, with 14 bases in between. The CDR3 loop is CASSMWGPFGNQPQHF. DNA of the CDR3: TGTGCCAGTAGTATGTGGGGGCCATTCGGCAATCAGCCCCAGCATTTT.

The chain recombines TRBV7-9 with TRBJ1-2; D is perhaps TRBD1 (5 bases). CDR1 is SEHNR, CDR2 FQNEAQ, per germline (reference sequence). This CDR3 contains 14 residues. Trimming took 1 base from V and 4 from J, leaving 10 bases between them. Here the CDR3 DNA reads TGTGCCAGCAGCTTAGGGCAGGGCTCCTATGGCTACACCTTC. It encodes CASSLGQGSYGYTF.

Here the CDR3 DNA reads TGTGCCGGCAAAGGGACAGGCGGCAATCAGCCCCAGCATTTT. It is translated as CAGKGTGGNQPQHF. This chain links TRBV2 with TRBJ1-5; 8 positions match TRBD1. The junction had 8 bases not matched to a gene; V was cut back by 11 bases and J by 2 bases. The CDR3 contains 14 residues. Germline loops: CDR1 SNHLY, CDR2 FYNNEI.

The V and J genes are TRBV7-6 and TRBJ2-7, with D unresolved. This CDR3 region has 15 residues. CDR1 is SGHVS and CDR2 is FNYEAQ in the germline V gene. With 5 bases removed from V and 0 bases from J, the gap between germline ends came to 14 bases. DNA for the CDR3: TGTGCCAGCAGCCTCGGCGAGGTGAACTCCTACGAGCAGTACTTC. It translates to CASSLGEVNSYEQYF.